These T cell receptor beta chains were read from a single sample in a study of Graves' ophthalmopathy and Graves' hyperthyroidism. TCRdb redid the calling of the multiplex PCR reads with MiXCR, one entry per CDR3 protein. The table has about 400,000 distinct CDR3 sequences, about 16% seen once. The sample was peripheral blood. The source is a woman aged 18-29 years with stable Graves' hyperthyroidism. The CDR3 runs from the conserved cysteine through the conserved F or W. D genes are given only for firm matches. Part of the rows lack a size; the others show once, few, many or a class for expanded clones.

cdr3_aa	cdr3_nt	d_call	j_call	clone_size	v_call
CASRELRNTEAFF	TGTGCCAGCAGAGAATTACGGAACACTGAAGCTTTCTTT	NA	TRBJ1-1	many	TRBV7-2
CASGGRRTGELFF	TGTGCCAGCGGGGGGCGTAGGACCGGGGAGCTGTTTTTT	NA	TRBJ2-2	NA	TRBV19
CASSERGTQETQYF	TGTGCCAGCAGTGAGCGGGGGACTCAAGAGACCCAGTACTTC	TRBD2	TRBJ2-5	many	TRBV12-3/TRBV12-4
CAITGQGTTEAFF	TGTGCCATCACCGGACAGGGGACCACTGAAGCTTTCTTT	TRBD1	TRBJ1-1	NA	TRBV10-3
CASRRDRKNTGELFF	TGTGCCAGCAGGCGGGACCGAAAAAACACCGGGGAGCTGTTTTTT	NA	TRBJ2-2	many	TRBV6-2/TRBV6-3
CASSTGGANVLTF	TGTGCCAGCAGTACGGGGGGGGCCAACGTCCTGACTTTC	NA	TRBJ2-6	many	TRBV2
CATSDPRRTNSTYEQYF	TGTGCCACCAGTGACCCTAGACGGACTAATTCGACCTACGAGCAGTACTTC	NA	TRBJ2-7	many	TRBV24-1
CASRKPTGDRTEAFF	TGCGCCAGCAGAAAGCCTACAGGGGATCGGACTGAAGCTTTCTTT	TRBD1	TRBJ1-1	few	TRBV4-1
CASSFGKGSGYTF	TGTGCCAGCAGTTTCGGAAAGGGAAGTGGCTACACCTTC	NA	TRBJ1-2	many	TRBV12-3/TRBV12-4
CASSAGADSYGYTF	TGTGCCAGCAGTGCGGGGGCGGATAGCTATGGCTACACCTTC	NA	TRBJ1-2	many	TRBV2
CASSLTEAAMNTEAFF	TGTGCCAGCAGCTTAACGGAGGCAGCAATGAACACTGAAGCTTTCTTT	NA	TRBJ1-1	NA	TRBV7-3
CASSLGRRGLSFNTDTQYF	TGTGCCAGCAGTTTAGGTCGGCGGGGGCTCTCCTTTAACACAGATACGCAGTATTTT	NA	TRBJ2-3	many	TRBV12-3/TRBV12-4
CASTADLLYGYTF	TGTGCCAGTACCGCAGATCTGCTCTATGGCTACACCTTC	NA	TRBJ1-2	many	TRBV19
CASSQGDLPNTEAFF	TGCGCCAGCAGCCAGGGGGACCTACCGAACACTGAAGCTTTCTTT	TRBD1	TRBJ1-1	many	TRBV5-1
CASSEALGGNTEAFF	TGTGCCAGCAGTGAAGCGCTTGGGGGGAACACTGAAGCTTTCTTT	NA	TRBJ1-1	many	TRBV2
CASSSGFKQYF	TGTGCCAGTAGTAGCGGTTTCAAGCAGTACTTC	NA	TRBJ2-7	few	TRBV19
CASSYWQGKNTEAFF	TGTGCCAGCAGTTATTGGCAGGGTAAGAACACTGAAGCTTTCTTT	NA	TRBJ1-1	many	TRBV6-2/TRBV6-3
CASTRGSEQYF	TGCGCCAGCACCAGAGGGAGCGAGCAGTACTTC	NA	TRBJ2-7	many	TRBV10-2
CASSYLPGENSGNTIYF	TGTGCCAGCAGCTACCTTCCCGGGGAAAACTCTGGAAACACCATATATTTT	NA	TRBJ1-3	many	TRBV11-1
CSARGDLTGAGSYNSPLHF	TGCAGTGCTAGAGGGGACCTAACGGGTGCTGGCTCCTATAATTCACCCCTCCACTTT	NA	TRBJ1-6	many	TRBV20-1
CASSGQGAGYTF	TGCGCCAGCAGCGGTCAGGGGGCCGGCTACACCTTC	TRBD1	TRBJ1-2	NA	TRBV5-1
CASSHGQGTEQYF	TGTGCCAGCAGCCATGGACAGGGGACCGAGCAGTACTTC	TRBD1	TRBJ2-7	few	TRBV3-1
CATSRGQVTEAFF	TGTGCCACCAGCAGAGGACAGGTAACTGAAGCTTTCTTT	NA	TRBJ1-1	NA	TRBV15
CASSWTRNEQYF	TGTGCCAGCAGCTGGACTAGGAACGAGCAGTACTTC	TRBD2	TRBJ2-7	many	TRBV28
CASSSGHNNSPLHF	TGTGCCAGCAGTTCTGGACACAATAATTCACCCCTCCACTTT	NA	TRBJ1-6	many	TRBV6-5
CASAPPGAGTGGNQPQHF	TGTGCCAGCGCACCCCCTGGAGCCGGGACAGGGGGCAATCAGCCCCAGCATTTT	TRBD1	TRBJ1-5	many	TRBV6-5
CASSPRQQRDTEAFF	TGCGCCAGCAGCCCCCGGCAACAGCGGGACACTGAAGCTTTCTTT	NA	TRBJ1-1	few	TRBV5-1
CASSMGAMRGTDGEETQYF	TGTGCCAGTAGTATGGGGGCAATGAGGGGAACAGATGGGGAAGAGACCCAGTACTTC	NA	TRBJ2-5	few	TRBV19
CSASRGPQGFEQYF	TGCAGTGCTTCACGGGGGCCCCAAGGGTTCGAGCAGTACTTC	NA	TRBJ2-7	many	TRBV20-1
CASSYSRAHITNYGYTF	TGTGCCAGCAGTTACTCCAGGGCTCATATTACTAACTATGGCTACACCTTC	NA	TRBJ1-2	many	TRBV6-5
CASSEYRLSSGANVLTF	TGTGCCAGCAGTGAATACAGGTTGAGCTCTGGGGCCAACGTCCTGACTTTC	NA	TRBJ2-6	many	TRBV6-1
CASSLRQGAVYEQYF	TGCGCCAGCAGCCTCAGACAGGGGGCGGTCTACGAGCAGTACTTC	TRBD1	TRBJ2-7	many	TRBV5-1
CASSARGDSPLHF	TGTGCCAGCAGTGCCAGGGGGGATTCACCCCTCCACTTT	TRBD1	TRBJ1-6	many	TRBV6-1
CASSLEGIEAFF	TGCGCCAGCAGCTTGGAGGGGATAGAAGCTTTCTTT	NA	TRBJ1-1	NA	TRBV5-1
CAWKTGSSGNTIYF	TGTGCCTGGAAAACAGGCTCCTCTGGAAACACCATATATTTT	NA	TRBJ1-3	NA	TRBV30
CASSFPDLTQETQYF	TGTGCCAGCAGTTTTCCGGACCTAACCCAAGAGACCCAGTACTTC	NA	TRBJ2-5	few	TRBV6-5
CASGLAGQGARQPQHF	TGTGCTAGTGGTTTGGCGGGACAGGGGGCACGACAGCCCCAGCATTTT	TRBD1	TRBJ1-5	NA	TRBV12-5
CASSYSQAGSNTEAFF	TGTGCCAGCAGTTACTCTCAGGCAGGGTCGAACACTGAAGCTTTCTTT	NA	TRBJ1-1	NA	TRBV6-5
CASGIGGQRYEQYF	TGTGCCAGCGGCATCGGGGGTCAACGCTACGAGCAGTACTTC	NA	TRBJ2-7	medium-sized	TRBV12-3/TRBV12-4
CASSSADREHHSPLHF	TGTGCCAGCAGCTCTGCAGACAGGGAGCATCATTCACCCCTCCACTTT	TRBD1	TRBJ1-6	many	TRBV7-9
CATSRGGDMNTEAFF	TGTGCCACCTCCAGGGGGGGGGACATGAACACTGAAGCTTTCTTT	TRBD1	TRBJ1-1	many	TRBV24-1
CASRPPSVRHQETQYF	TGTGCCAGCAGGCCTCCGAGTGTCAGACACCAAGAGACCCAGTACTTC	NA	TRBJ2-5	once	TRBV6-2/TRBV6-3